These 18 T cell receptor beta chains came from one sample sequenced in a study of blood T cells in healthy people across ages. Through a sample-barcoded 5' primer and a J-beta primer mix, a second PCR was run for about 6 to 11 cycles. From the 5' RACE reads, TCRdb called clonotypes with MiXCR, one entry per CDR3 protein. The table shows 550,000 to 800,000 distinct CDR3 sequences, with around 32% occurring only once. Sequenced input: blood. The origin of the receptors is an elderly woman in good health.

The chain recombines TRBV7-2 with TRBJ2-4, with no clear D. Germline CDR1 reads SGHTA; CDR2 reads FQGNSA. Trimming removed 1 base at V and 8 bases at J, with 9 bases between. The CDR3 consists of 13 residues. CDR3 loop: CASSLDLVDIQYF. CDR3 DNA sequence: TGTGCCAGCAGCTTAGATCTAGTGGACATTCAGTACTTC. Variable domain in full (rest from reference TRBV7-2 and TRBJ2-4): GAGVSQSPSNKVTEKGKDVELRCDPISGHTALYWYRQSLGQGLEFLIYFQGNSAPDKSGLPSDRFSAERTGGSVSTLTIQRTQQEDSAVYLCASSLDLVDIQYFGAGTRLSVL.

A remark on this clonotype: A much larger clone is a single base away; this may be a read error. The chain joins TRBV12-3 or TRBV12-4 to TRBJ2-3; 8 bases fit TRBD2. The CDR3 length is 17 residues. V lost 5 bases to trimming and J lost 4 bases; unmatched junction nucleotides: 14. Here the CDR3 reads CASSPYTTSGGADTQYF. The DNA for the CDR3 is TGTGCCAGCAGTCCATACACAACTAGCGGAGGGGCAGATACGCAGTATTTT.

The rearrangement uses TRBV7-2 and TRBJ2-3; D uncertain. Germline values: CDR1 SGHTA, CDR2 FQGNSA. The CDR3 totals 12 residues. Trimming removed 5 bases at V and 5 bases at J, with 8 bases between. CDR3 sequence: CASSDVKDTQYF. The CDR3 DNA follows: TGTGCCAGCAGCGACGTTAAAGATACGCAGTATTTT.

This clonotype came up many times. The chain carries TRBV5-1 and TRBJ2-7; 10 bases map to TRBD1. V trimming: 4 bases; J trimming: 3 bases; junction bases outside the gene matches: 7. CDR3 size: 15 residues. Germline-derived CDR1 and CDR2 are SGHRS and YFSETQ. The CDR3 protein is CASSAYGTGDYEQYF. The CDR3 DNA reads as TGCGCCAGCAGCGCGTACGGGACAGGGGACTACGAGCAGTACTTC.

This sequence joins TRBV7-3 and TRBJ2-1, with TRBD1 matching 9 bases. This CDR3 is 17 amino acids long. V dropped 1 base and J dropped 6; count of bases not matched to a gene: 10. Germline V gene lookup returns CDR1 SGHTA and CDR2 FQGTGA. In nucleotides, the CDR3 is TGTGCCAGCAGCTTAAAGACAGGGGGGACTTCGTCCAATGAGCAGTTCTTC. This encodes CASSLKTGGTSSNEQFF.

V is TRBV4-2 and J is TRBJ1-5; D ambiguous. Germline V gene lookup returns CDR1 LGHNA and CDR2 YNFKEQ. The CDR3 covers 15 residues. V shed 1 base and J shed 2 bases, with 9 bases lying between them. The CDR3 DNA is TGTGCCAGCAGCCAAGGCCAGTTGGGCAATCAGCCCCAGCATTTT. Its protein product is CASSQGQLGNQPQHF.

This clonotype was observed at least ten times. The chain has TRBV7-3 and TRBJ2-3, with D perhaps given as TRBD1 or TRBD2 (6 bases each). The CDR3 spans 14 residues. CDR1 and CDR2 (germline): SGHTA, FQGTGA. The ends were cut back, 1 base at V and 6 bases at J, with 11 bases in the middle. The DNA for the CDR3 is TGTGCCAGCAGCTTAATGGGGGGCTCGGATACGCAGTATTTT. Protein: CASSLMGGSDTQYF.

This clonotype was counted many times. CDR3 DNA: TGTGCCAGCAGCTCCTACTTTGGGCTAGCGGGGGGCCAAGAGACCCAGTACTTC. Translated, it gives CASSSYFGLAGGQETQYF. The chain employs TRBV11-2 and TRBJ2-5; 11 bases are shared with TRBD2. The germline V gene has CDR1 SGHAT and CDR2 FQNNGV. The CDR3 totals 18 residues. The V gene end was trimmed by 4 bases and the J gene end by 1 base; junction bases not matched to a gene: 11. Using reference TRBV11-2 and TRBJ2-5 for the parts outside the CDR3, the full variable domain is EAGVAQSPRYKIIEKRQSVAFWCNPISGHATLYWYQQILGQGPKLLIQFQNNGVVDDSQLPKDRFSAERLKGVDSTLKIQPAKLEDSAVYLCASSSYFGLAGGQETQYFGPGTRLLVL.

This rearrangement joins TRBV28 to TRBJ2-5; a possible D gene is TRBD2 (6 bases). The V end was cut by 6 bases, the J end by 9 bases, with 17 bases between. Germline V gene sequence: CDR1 MDHEN, CDR2 SYDVKM. CDR3 size: 13 residues. The CDR3 DNA reads as TGTGCCAGCAGGCGTGGGGGGAGCGAGGCCCAGTACTTC. This codes for CASRRGGSEAQYF.

This clonotype was observed many times. The V call is TRBV9, the J call TRBJ2-1; TRBD1 matches at 9 bases. Germline assignment: CDR1 SGDLS and CDR2 YYNGEE. V gave up 3 bases and J gave up 5 bases; unmatched junction bases: 3. The length of the CDR3 is 14 residues. CDR3 residues: CASSAGTGNNEQFF. CDR3 DNA: TGTGCCAGCAGCGCCGGGACAGGGAACAATGAGCAGTTCTTC. Full variable domain (outside the CDR3, taken from reference TRBV9 and TRBJ2-1): DSGVTQTPKHLITATGQRVTLRCSPRSGDLSVYWYQQSLDQGLQFLIQYYNGEERAKGNILERFSAQQFPDLHSELNLSSLELGDSALYFCASSAGTGNNEQFFGPGTRLTVL.

The CDR3 nucleotides are TGTGCCAGCAGCTTTGGGCGGGGGGGTAACAATGAGCAGTTCTTC. Translating gives CASSFGRGGNNEQFF. This chain connects TRBV7-2 to TRBJ2-1, with TRBD2 matching over 9 bases. CDR1 and CDR2 from the germline V gene are SGHTA and FQGNSA. With 3 bases clipped from V and 5 bases from J, the junction kept 5 bases outside the gene matches. The CDR3 loop spans 15 amino acids.

Comments on this clonotype: A single base separates this from a much larger clone, so it may be a read error. The chain carries TRBV18 and TRBJ1-2, with D hard to call. The V gene's germline CDR1 is KGHSH and CDR2 LQKENI. The CDR3 loop spans 14 amino acids. V was cut by 10 bases and J by 4 bases, with 19 bases left in between. The DNA for the CDR3 is TGTGCCAACTCTCTTAAGAAAGGGTCCTATGGCTACACCTTC. Amino acids: CANSLKKGSYGYTF.

This clonotype was recorded many times. The chain is built from TRBV20-1 and TRBJ2-1; the match to TRBD1 covers 11 bases. Germline-derived CDR1 and CDR2 are DFQATT and SNEGSKA (reference sequence). V trimming: 3 bases; J trimming: 6 bases; junction bases outside the gene matches: 4. CDR3 length: 14 amino acids. The CDR3 sequence is CSASGQGAGNEQFF. CDR3 nucleotide sequence: TGCAGTGCTAGTGGACAGGGGGCAGGCAATGAGCAGTTCTTC.

This clonotype was detected many times. The V call is TRBV6-2 or TRBV6-3, the J call TRBJ2-7, with unresolved D. The CDR3 spans 11 residues. The V gene's germline CDR1 is MNHEY and CDR2 SVGEGT. Trimming pared 5 bases from V and 4 bases from J, leaving 6 bases between. CDR3 region: CASSEGYEQYF. CDR3 DNA: TGTGCCAGCAGTGAAGGGTACGAGCAGTACTTC.

This clonotype was picked up many times. CDR3 in DNA: TGTGCCAGCCAGACCTTTACAGATACGCAGTATTTT. Encoded protein: CASQTFTDTQYF. The chain is built from TRBV12-3 or TRBV12-4 and TRBJ2-3; D gene ambiguous. This CDR3 has 12 residues. V was clipped by 8 bases and J by 3 bases, with 9 bases between them.

In this sample, this clonotype turned up a few times. One base away lies a much larger clone, so this may be a sequencing read error. J is TRBJ2-1 and V is TRBV9, with D unresolved. Per germline, CDR1 SGDLS and CDR2 YYNGEE. The CDR3 consists of 14 residues. Trimming took off 3 bases at V and 13 bases at J, with 20 bases between the two ends. The CDR3 spells CASSARLGQETQFF. The CDR3 DNA follows: TGTGCCAGCAGCGCTAGACTCGGCCAAGAGACCCAGTTCTTC. The full variable domain, in which reference TRBV9 and TRBJ2-1 provide the parts outside the CDR3, is DSGVTQTPKHLITATGQRVTLRCSPRSGDLSVYWYQQSLDQGLQFLIQYYNGEERAKGNILERFSAQQFPDLHSELNLSSLELGDSALYFCASSARLGQETQFFGPGTRLTVL.

This clonotype showed up many times. The chain uses TRBV5-1 and TRBJ2-6, with 7 bases that match TRBD1. V lost 0 bases to trimming and J lost 0 bases; unmatched junction nucleotides: 9. This CDR3 comprises 19 residues. Germline V gives CDR1 SGHRS, CDR2 YFSETQ. CDR3 sequence (DNA): TGCGCCAGCAGCTTGGAGGGGGCATCGGTAGGCTCTGGGGCCAACGTCCTGACTTTC. It codes for CASSLEGASVGSGANVLTF.

The chain has TRBV2 and TRBJ2-7, with 8 bases lining up with TRBD2. The CDR3 is 14 residues long. The V gene's germline CDR1 is SNHLY and CDR2 FYNNEI. J was trimmed by 3 bases and V by 6 bases; bases with no gene match: 7. The CDR3 loop reads CASSPSGSYYEQYF. For the CDR3, the DNA is TGTGCCAGCAGCCCCAGCGGGAGCTACTACGAGCAGTACTTC. Variable domain in full (rest from reference TRBV2 and TRBJ2-7): EPEVTQTPSHQVTQMGQEVILRCVPISNHLYFYWYRQILGQKVEFLVSFYNNEISEKSEIFDDQFSVERPDGSNFTLKIRSTKLEDSAMYFCASSPSGSYYEQYFGPGTRLTVT.